The TCR beta chain described here comes from a study of early T cells in non-severe SARS-CoV-2 infection. The wider study: Bulk RNA taken from unsorted whole blood was sequenced, leaving chains unpaired. General study findings and limits: Sequences matched to VDJdb favored anti-spike CD8 responses, while private and CD4 specificities were missed.

The germline V gene encodes CDR1 MNHEY and CDR2 SMNVEV (reference sequence). This CDR3 is 17 amino acids long. The ends lost 6 bases at V and 3 bases at J; junction bases unmatched: 17. This clonotype was counted a few times. The target antigen is unknown. In the library, individual cDNA molecules carried attached unique molecular identifiers. From the 5' RACE reads, TCRdb called clonotypes with MiXCR, one entry per CDR3 protein. This table has 45,000 to 50,000 distinct CDR3 sequences, over 5% appearing once. Sequenced sample: whole blood. This clonotype was sampled from an adult who was a healthcare worker with PCR-confirmed SARS-CoV-2 infection or an uninfected control (not recorded which). The chain combines TRBV27 with TRBJ2-7; 7 positions agree with TRBD2. CDR3 in DNA: TGTGCCAGCAGCCCCCCGCGGCGGCCTAGCGGCTACTACGAGCAGTACTTC. This encodes CASSPPRRPSGYYEQYF.